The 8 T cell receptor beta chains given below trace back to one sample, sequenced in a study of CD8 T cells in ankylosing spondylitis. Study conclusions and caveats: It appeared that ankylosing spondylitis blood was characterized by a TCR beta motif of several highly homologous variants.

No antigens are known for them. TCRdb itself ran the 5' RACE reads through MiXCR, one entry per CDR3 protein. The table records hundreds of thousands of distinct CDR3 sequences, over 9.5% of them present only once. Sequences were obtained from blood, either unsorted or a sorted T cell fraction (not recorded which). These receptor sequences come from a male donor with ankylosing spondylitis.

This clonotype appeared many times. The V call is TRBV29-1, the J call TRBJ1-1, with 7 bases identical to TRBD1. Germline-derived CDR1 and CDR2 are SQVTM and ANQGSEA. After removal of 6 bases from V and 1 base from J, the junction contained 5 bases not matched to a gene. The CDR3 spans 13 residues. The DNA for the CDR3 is TGCAGCGTCCGACAGGGCTGGAACACTGAAGCTTTCTTT. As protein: CSVRQGWNTEAFF.

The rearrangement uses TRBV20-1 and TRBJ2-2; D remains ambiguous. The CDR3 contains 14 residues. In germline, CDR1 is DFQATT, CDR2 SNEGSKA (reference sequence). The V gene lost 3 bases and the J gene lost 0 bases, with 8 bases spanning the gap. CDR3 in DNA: TGCAGTGCTAGTTTGCTAGCGAACACCGGGGAGCTGTTTTTT. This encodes CSASLLANTGELFF.

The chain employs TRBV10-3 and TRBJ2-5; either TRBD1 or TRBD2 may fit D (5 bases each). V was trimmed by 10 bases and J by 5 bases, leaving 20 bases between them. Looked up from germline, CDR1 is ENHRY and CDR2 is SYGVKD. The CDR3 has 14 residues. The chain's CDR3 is CASTGTSLEETQYF. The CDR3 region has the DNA TGTGCCAGCACCGGGACCTCCTTAGAGGAGACCCAGTACTTC.

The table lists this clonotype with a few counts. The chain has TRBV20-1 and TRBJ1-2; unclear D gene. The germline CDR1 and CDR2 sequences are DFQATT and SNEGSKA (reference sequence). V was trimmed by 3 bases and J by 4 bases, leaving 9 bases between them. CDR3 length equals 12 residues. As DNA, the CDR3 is TGCAGTGCTAGGATGGTACCCTATGGCTACACCTTC. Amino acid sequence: CSARMVPYGYTF.

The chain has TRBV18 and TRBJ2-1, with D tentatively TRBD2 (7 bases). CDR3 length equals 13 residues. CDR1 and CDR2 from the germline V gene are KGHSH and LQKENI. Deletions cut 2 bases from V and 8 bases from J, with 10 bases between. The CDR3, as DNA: TGTGCCAGCTCACCATTCGGGGGGCATGAGCAGTTCTTC. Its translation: CASSPFGGHEQFF.

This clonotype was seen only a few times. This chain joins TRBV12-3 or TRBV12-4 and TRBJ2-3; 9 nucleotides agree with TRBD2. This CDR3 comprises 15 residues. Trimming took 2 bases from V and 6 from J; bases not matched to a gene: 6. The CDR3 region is CASSLWAGGMDTQYF. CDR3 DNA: TGTGCCAGCAGTTTATGGGCGGGAGGGATGGATACGCAGTATTTT.

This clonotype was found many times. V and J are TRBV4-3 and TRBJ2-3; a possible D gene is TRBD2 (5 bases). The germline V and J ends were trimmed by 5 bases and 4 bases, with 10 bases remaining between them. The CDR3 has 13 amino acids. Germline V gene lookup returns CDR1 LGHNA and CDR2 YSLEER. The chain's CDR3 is CASSGRVADTQYF. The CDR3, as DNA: TGCGCCAGCAGCGGGCGGGTTGCAGATACGCAGTATTTT.

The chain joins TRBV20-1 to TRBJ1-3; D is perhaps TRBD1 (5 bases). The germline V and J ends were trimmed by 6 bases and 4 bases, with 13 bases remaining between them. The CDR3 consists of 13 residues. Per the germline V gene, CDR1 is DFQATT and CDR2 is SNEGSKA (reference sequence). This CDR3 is CSAAGGVGNTIYF. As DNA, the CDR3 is TGCAGTGCCGCCGGGGGGGTAGGAAACACCATATATTTT.